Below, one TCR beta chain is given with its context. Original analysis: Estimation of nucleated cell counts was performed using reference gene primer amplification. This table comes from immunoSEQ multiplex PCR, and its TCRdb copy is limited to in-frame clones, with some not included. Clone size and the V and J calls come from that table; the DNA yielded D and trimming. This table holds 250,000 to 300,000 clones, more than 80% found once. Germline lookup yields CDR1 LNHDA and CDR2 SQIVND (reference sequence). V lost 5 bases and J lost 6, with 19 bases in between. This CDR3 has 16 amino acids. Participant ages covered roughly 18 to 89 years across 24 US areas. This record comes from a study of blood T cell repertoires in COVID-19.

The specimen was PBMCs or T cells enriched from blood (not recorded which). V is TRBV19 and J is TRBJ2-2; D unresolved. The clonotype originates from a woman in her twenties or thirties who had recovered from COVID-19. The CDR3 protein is CASSPGPGIGSGELFF. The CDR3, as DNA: TGTGCCAGTAGTCCTGGGCCCGGAATCGGTTCCGGGGAGCTGTTTTTT. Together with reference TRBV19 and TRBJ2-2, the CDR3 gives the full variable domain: DGGITQSPKYLFRKEGQNVTLSCEQNLNHDAMYWYRQDPGQGLRLIYYSQIVNDFQKGDIAEGYSVSREKKESFPLTVTSAQKNPTAFYLCASSPGPGIGSGELFFGEGSRLTVL.